These 22 T cell receptor beta chains originate from one sample sequenced in a study of CD8 T cells in Susac syndrome (dated by TCRdb to between 2017 and 2020). Library creation used the immunoSEQ multiplex PCR assay. RNA was extracted using the RNeasy kit, and about 0.45 to 1 ug of the RNA was reverse transcribed with random hexamers. TCRdb itself trimmed the public reads at Q25 with fastp, ran MiXCR and retained productive beta chains. Entries are consolidated by CDR3 protein sequence, retaining the most common genes and DNA. This sample is represented by 75,000 to 100,000 distinct CDR3 sequences; approximately 94% of them were singletons. 0.26% of the sample belongs to the ten largest clones. Input material: CD8+ T cells from PBMCs. Source of these receptors: a human donor in good health.

The chain uses TRBV15 and TRBJ2-2; TRBD2 might be the D (7 bases). Germline V gene lookup returns CDR1 LNHNV and CDR2 YYDKDF (reference sequence). The length of the CDR3 is 13 residues. Trimming left V 5 bases short and J 7 bases short, with 11 bases between. The CDR3 nucleotides are TGTGCCACCAGCGGGGGGGCTGGCGGGGAGCTGTTTTTT. It specifies CATSGGAGGELFF. The full variable domain, in which reference TRBV15 and TRBJ2-2 provide the parts outside the CDR3, is DAMVIQNPRYQVTQFGKPVTLSCSQTLNHNVMYWYQQKSSQAPKLLFHYYDKDFNNEADTPDNFQSRRPNTSFCFLDIRSPGLGDTAMYLCATSGGAGGELFFGEGSRLTVL.

This rearrangement joins TRBV4-1 to TRBJ2-1; the D is unclear. This CDR3 has 13 residues. Trimming shortened V by 3 bases and J by 5 bases, and 8 bases separated the two germline ends. From germline, CDR1 is MGHRA and CDR2 YSYEKL. The CDR3 loop reads CASSHDSDNEQFF. As DNA, the CDR3 is TGCGCCAGCAGCCATGACTCGGACAATGAGCAGTTCTTC.

The V and J genes are TRBV2 and TRBJ2-7; D call uncertain. Looked up from germline, CDR1 is SNHLY and CDR2 is FYNNEI. This CDR3 is 13 amino acids long. The V and J ends lost 7 bases and 0 bases respectively, with 10 bases between them. CDR3 in DNA: TGTGCCAGCAAGACTGTCAGCTCCTACGAGCAGTACGTC. It translates to CASKTVSSYEQYV.

The chain links TRBV20-1 to TRBJ2-1; a possible D gene is TRBD1 (5 bases). The CDR3 has 15 residues. Deletions cut 4 bases from V and 4 bases from J, with 17 bases between. The V gene's germline CDR1 is DFQATT and CDR2 SNEGSKA (reference sequence). CDR3 amino acids: CSAIPTGYPYNEQFF. CDR3 nucleotide sequence: TGCAGTGCTATCCCTACAGGCTACCCTTACAATGAGCAGTTCTTC.

The CDR3 protein is CASSLAVSDGTLDTQYF. In nucleotides, the CDR3 is TGTGCCAGCAGTTTAGCGGTTTCGGACGGTACTTTGGATACGCAGTATTTT. V usage is TRBV12-3 or TRBV12-4 and J usage is TRBJ2-3; D gene unclear. V was clipped by 0 bases and J by 6 bases, with 19 bases between them. The CDR3 has 17 residues.

The V gene is TRBV4-1, the J gene TRBJ1-1; a weak D match, TRBD1 (6 bases). Germline CDR1 MGHRA, CDR2 YSYEKL. Trimming removed 3 bases from V and 4 bases from J, with 9 bases in between. CDR3 length equals 13 residues. This CDR3 reads CASSHGQSTEAFF. In DNA form, the CDR3 reads TGCGCCAGCAGCCACGGACAGTCCACTGAAGCTTTCTTT.

V is TRBV3-1 and J is TRBJ2-1; 8 nucleotides line up with TRBD1. The CDR3 consists of 15 residues. V lost 2 bases to trimming and J lost 6 bases; unmatched junction nucleotides: 6. CDR1 is LGHDT, CDR2 YNNKEL, per germline (reference sequence). CDR3 DNA sequence: TGTGCCAGCAGCCAATGGACAGGGCAAGGCAATGAGCAGTTCTTC. Translated, it gives CASSQWTGQGNEQFF.

The chain is built from TRBV7-2 and TRBJ2-7; D may be TRBD1 (5 bases). The germline V gene has CDR1 SGHTA and CDR2 FQGNSA. This CDR3 has 15 amino acids. Trimming removed 1 base at V and 3 bases at J, with 13 bases between. This CDR3 is CASSLGSQGGYEQYF. In nucleotides, the CDR3 is TGTGCCAGCAGCTTAGGCTCCCAGGGCGGCTACGAGCAGTACTTC.

V is TRBV7-9 and J is TRBJ1-2; no clear D. The ends were cut back, 1 base at V and 0 bases at J, with 9 bases in the middle. The germline V gene encodes CDR1 SEHNR and CDR2 FQNEAQ (reference sequence). This CDR3 has 15 residues. CDR3 in DNA: TGTGCCAGCAGCTTAGATAACCCCGCTAACTATGGCTACACCTTC. Translated, it gives CASSLDNPANYGYTF.

The V gene is TRBV7-9, the J gene TRBJ2-3; 9 positions agree with TRBD2. CDR3 length: 16 amino acids. Germline V gives CDR1 SEHNR, CDR2 FQNEAQ (reference sequence). Trimming removed 1 base from V and 1 base from J; junction bases left unmatched: 3. In DNA, the CDR3 is TGTGCCAGCAGCTTAGGAGTAGCGGGGGGCACAGATACGCAGTATTTT. Translated: CASSLGVAGGTDTQYF. Variable domain in full (rest from reference TRBV7-9 and TRBJ2-3): DTGVSQNPRHKITKRGQNVTFRCDPISEHNRLYWYRQTLGQGPEFLTYFQNEAQLEKSRLLSDRFSAERPKGSFSTLEIQRTEQGDSAMYLCASSLGVAGGTDTQYFGPGTRLTVL.

The chain combines TRBV14 with TRBJ1-2; D remains unclear. Germline V gene sequence: CDR1 SGHDN, CDR2 FVKESK. The CDR3 consists of 13 residues. V shed 1 base and J shed 4 bases, with 7 bases lying between them. The CDR3 DNA reads TGTGCCAGCAGCCAAGGGGGTGTCTATGGCTACACCTTC. Translating it yields CASSQGGVYGYTF.

This clonotype was seen once. The chain links TRBV12-3 or TRBV12-4 to TRBJ1-1; D gene unclear. This CDR3 region has 15 residues. Trimming removed 3 bases at V and 0 bases at J, with 11 bases between. The DNA for the CDR3 is TGTGCCAGCAGTTTCGGCTTCCTTGTGAACACTGAAGCTTTCTTT. It is translated as CASSFGFLVNTEAFF.

The rearrangement links TRBV15 to TRBJ2-2; no clear D gene. The V gene's germline CDR1 is LNHNV and CDR2 YYDKDF (reference sequence). The CDR3 runs to 13 residues. Trimming pared 2 bases from V and 5 bases from J, leaving 6 bases between. The CDR3 sequence: CATSRKLTGELFF. The CDR3 bases are TGTGCCACCAGCAGAAAATTGACCGGGGAGCTGTTTTTT.

This chain uses TRBV7-9 with TRBJ2-5; no definite D call. This CDR3 has 14 amino acids. The germline V gene has CDR1 SEHNR and CDR2 FQNEAQ (reference sequence). V was clipped by 5 bases and J by 5 bases, with 15 bases between them. This CDR3 is CASSRRIEKETQYF. The CDR3 bases are TGTGCCAGCAGCCGCCGGATCGAGAAGGAGACCCAGTACTTC. Combining the CDR3 with reference TRBV7-9 and TRBJ2-5 gives the whole variable domain DTGVSQNPRHKITKRGQNVTFRCDPISEHNRLYWYRQTLGQGPEFLTYFQNEAQLEKSRLLSDRFSAERPKGSFSTLEIQRTEQGDSAMYLCASSRRIEKETQYFGPGTRLLVL.

The rearrangement links TRBV7-8 to TRBJ1-5; D gene ambiguous. The CDR3 runs 13 residues. The germline gives CDR1 SGHVS, CDR2 FQNEAQ. Trimming removed 2 bases from V and 2 bases from J, with 4 bases in between. The DNA for the CDR3 is TGTGCCAGCAGCTTAAGGGGCAATCAGCCCCAGCATTTT. Its translation: CASSLRGNQPQHF. Together with reference TRBV7-8 and TRBJ1-5, the CDR3 gives the full variable domain: GAGVSQSPRYKVAKRGQDVALRCDPISGHVSLFWYQQALGQGPEFLTYFQNEAQLDKSGLPSDRFFAERPEGSVSTLKIQRTQQEDSAVYLCASSLRGNQPQHFGDGTRLSIL.

The genes are TRBV30 and TRBJ2-4; D assignment may be TRBD1 or TRBD2 (6 bases each). The V gene lost 0 bases and the J gene lost 8 bases, with 14 bases spanning the gap. The CDR3 sequence is 14 residues long. CDR1 and CDR2 from the germline V gene are GTSNPN and SVGIG (reference sequence). For the CDR3, the DNA is TGTGCCTGGAGTGTACTCGGGGGCGGAGACATTCAGTACTTC. Its protein is CAWSVLGGGDIQYF.

V and J are TRBV9 and TRBJ2-7; the D gene is possibly TRBD2 (5 bases). CDR3 length equals 15 residues. CDR1 is SGDLS, CDR2 YYNGEE, per germline. The V and J ends lost 4 bases and 0 bases respectively, with 14 bases between them. The DNA for the CDR3 is TGTGCCAGCAGCCCTGGGGAGCGGAGCTCCTACGAGCAGTACGTC. It specifies CASSPGERSSYEQYV.

In the case of this clonotype: Germline is not matched at one junction end, which may reflect a read error. The CDR3 bases are TGTGCCAGTGGTATGTATTCAGGGGTCCCTGAAGCTTTCTTT. It yields the protein CASGMYSGVPEAFF. This rearrangement joins TRBV19 to TRBJ1-1, with a weak D call TRBD1 (6 bases). The CDR3 extends over 14 amino acids. The germline gives CDR1 LNHDA, CDR2 SQIVND (reference sequence).

This chain joins TRBV30 and TRBJ1-5, with TRBD1 as a possible D gene (5 bases). In germline, CDR1 is GTSNPN, CDR2 SVGIG (reference sequence). V lost 2 bases, J lost 4 bases, and 18 bases lay in between. This CDR3 has 16 residues. The CDR3 DNA follows: TGTGCCTGGAGTCAACGTTCTGGGGACTTTAATCAGCCCCAGCATTTT. It codes for CAWSQRSGDFNQPQHF.

The chain joins TRBV9 to TRBJ1-1; D is ambiguous. The CDR3 loop spans 13 amino acids. V lost 1 base, J lost 3 bases, and 7 bases lay in between. Germline V lookup: CDR1 SGDLS, CDR2 YYNGEE. CDR3 nucleotide sequence: TGTGCCAGCAGCGTATGGCTCCACACTGAAGCTTTCTTT. Translating gives CASSVWLHTEAFF.

CDR3 region: CASSGPGNTEAFF. The CDR3 DNA reads TGTGCCAGCAGTGGTCCGGGGAACACTGAAGCTTTCTTT. The chain joins TRBV12-3 or TRBV12-4 to TRBJ1-1; D is unresolved. V was pared by 5 bases and J by 1 base, with 8 bases between. The CDR3 is made up of 13 amino acids.

Only one count was recorded for this clonotype. The chain has TRBV6-2 or TRBV6-3 and TRBJ2-5, with TRBD2 matching 8 bases. The germline gives CDR1 MNHEY, CDR2 SVGEGT. This CDR3 has 15 residues. V shed 2 bases and J 5 bases; nucleotides not matched to a gene: 7. CDR3 residues: CASSYPGLERETQYF. The CDR3 bases are TGTGCCAGCAGTTACCCGGGACTAGAAAGGGAGACCCAGTACTTC.